The source of this T cell receptor (beta chain) is a study of post-analysis software for immune sequencing data. CDR1 DFQATT and CDR2 SNEGSKA come from the germline V gene (reference sequence). This CDR3 spans 12 amino acids. V gave up 8 bases and J gave up 3 bases; unmatched junction bases: 7. This clonotype was observed many times. Its antigen is currently unknown. Study results and caveats: Compared with controls, patients had more of roughly five TRBV segments, including TRBV5-6, TRBV5-1 and TRBV20-1. Among multiple sclerosis patients, normalized Chao1 diversity was significantly below that of controls.

Prepared libraries of TCR beta cDNA carried unique molecular identifiers. It was from roughly 1 to 10 million T cells that around 500,000 cDNA molecules came. TCRdb reanalysed the PCR reads using MiXCR and keeps one entry per CDR3 protein. The sample has hundreds of thousands of distinct CDR3 sequences, 30% to 45% seen once. The chain combines TRBV20-1 with TRBJ2-7; TRBD2 matches 7 bases. The receptor's source is a girl aged 5 to 17 with multiple sclerosis. The specimen was blood. DNA for the CDR3: TGCAGTTCGACTAGCCTTCTCTACGAGCAGTACTTC. Translation: CSSTSLLYEQYF.